This T cell receptor beta chain was captured by sequencing in a study of cytomegalovirus exposure and HLA in healthy donors. Whole-study results and caveats: Approximately 18,000 TCR beta sequences were associated with HLA alleles at 0.05 false discovery rate in a later analysis. One variant, a missense change in DCLRE1C, was linked in a later analysis to TCR beta V- and J-gene trimming.

A multiplex PCR was run with 60 Vbeta primers and 13 Jbeta primers. Here immunoSEQ multiplex PCR was the method, and the copy in TCRdb shows in-frame clones only, minus some. The sample carries fewer than 150,000 clones, roughly three quarters recorded once. As to this clone: Its specificity is unknown.

Germline CDR1 and CDR2: SNHLY and FYNNEI. The CDR3 runs 16 residues. V shed 2 bases and J 6 bases; nucleotides not matched to a gene: 7. Source material: PBMCs. This chain joins TRBV2 and TRBJ1-6, with 7 bases fitting TRBD1. This TCR was sampled from a male donor in good health and CMV-seronegative. In DNA, the CDR3 is TGTGCCAGCAGTGAAAGTGTGGGACAGATTAATTCACCCCTCCACTTT. It specifies CASSESVGQINSPLHF. Supplemented by reference TRBV2 and TRBJ1-6, the full variable domain reads EPEVTQTPSHQVTQMGQEVILRCVPISNHLYFYWYRQILGQKVEFLVSFYNNEISEKSEIFDDQFSVERPDGSNFTLKIRSTKLEDSAMYFCASSESVGQINSPLHFGNGTRLTVT.